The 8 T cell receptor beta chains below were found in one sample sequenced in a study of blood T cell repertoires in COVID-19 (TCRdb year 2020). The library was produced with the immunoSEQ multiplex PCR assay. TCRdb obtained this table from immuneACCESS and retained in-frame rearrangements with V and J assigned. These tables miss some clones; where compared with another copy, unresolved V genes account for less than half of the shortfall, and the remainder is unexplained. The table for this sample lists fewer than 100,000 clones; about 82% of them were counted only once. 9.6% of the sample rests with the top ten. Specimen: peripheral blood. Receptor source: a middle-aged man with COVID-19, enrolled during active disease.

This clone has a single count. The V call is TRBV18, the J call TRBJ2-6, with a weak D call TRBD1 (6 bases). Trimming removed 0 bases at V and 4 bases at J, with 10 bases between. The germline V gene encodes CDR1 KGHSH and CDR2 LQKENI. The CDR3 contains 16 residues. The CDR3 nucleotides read TGTGCCAGCTCACCACCTACAGGGCTCGGGGCCAACGTCCTGACTTTC. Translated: CASSPPTGLGANVLTF.

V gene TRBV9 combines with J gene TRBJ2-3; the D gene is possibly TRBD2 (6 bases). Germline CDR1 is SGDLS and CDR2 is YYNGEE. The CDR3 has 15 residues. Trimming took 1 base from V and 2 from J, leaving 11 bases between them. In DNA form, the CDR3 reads TGTGCCAGCAGCGTAAGAGGGGAGGTCACAGATACGCAGTATTTT. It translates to CASSVRGEVTDTQYF.

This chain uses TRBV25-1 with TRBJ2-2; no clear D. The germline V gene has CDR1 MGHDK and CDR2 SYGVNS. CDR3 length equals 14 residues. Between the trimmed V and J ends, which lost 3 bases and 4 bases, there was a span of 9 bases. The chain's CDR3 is CASSEYRVTGELFF. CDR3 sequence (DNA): TGTGCCAGCAGTGAGTACAGAGTCACCGGGGAGCTGTTTTTT.

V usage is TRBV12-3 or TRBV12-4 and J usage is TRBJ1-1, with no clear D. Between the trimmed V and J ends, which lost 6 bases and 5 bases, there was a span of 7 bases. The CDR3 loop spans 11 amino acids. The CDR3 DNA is TGTGCCAGCAGAGAAGAGACTGAAGCTTTCTTT. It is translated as CASREETEAFF.

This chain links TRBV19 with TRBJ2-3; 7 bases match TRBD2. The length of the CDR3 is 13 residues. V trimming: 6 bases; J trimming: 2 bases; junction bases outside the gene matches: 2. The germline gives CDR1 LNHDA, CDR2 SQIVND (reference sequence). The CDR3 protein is CASSREATDTQYF. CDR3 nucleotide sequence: TGTGCCAGTAGCCGGGAGGCCACAGATACGCAGTATTTT. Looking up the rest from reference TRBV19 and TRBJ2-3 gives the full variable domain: DGGITQSPKYLFRKEGQNVTLSCEQNLNHDAMYWYRQDPGQGLRLIYYSQIVNDFQKGDIAEGYSVSREKKESFPLTVTSAQKNPTAFYLCASSREATDTQYFGPGTRLTVL.

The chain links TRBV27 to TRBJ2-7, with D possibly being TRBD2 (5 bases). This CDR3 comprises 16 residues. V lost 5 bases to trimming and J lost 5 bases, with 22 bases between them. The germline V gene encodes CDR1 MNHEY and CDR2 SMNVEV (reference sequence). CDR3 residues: CASSVYKSTPRDEQYF. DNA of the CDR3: TGTGCCAGCAGTGTCTACAAATCAACTCCGAGGGACGAGCAGTACTTC.

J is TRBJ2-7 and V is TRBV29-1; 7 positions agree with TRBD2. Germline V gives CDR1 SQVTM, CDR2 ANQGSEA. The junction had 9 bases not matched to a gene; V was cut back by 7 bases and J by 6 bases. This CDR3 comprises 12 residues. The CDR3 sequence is CSAGLVGSEQYF. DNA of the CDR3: TGCAGCGCCGGACTAGTGGGGAGCGAGCAGTACTTC.

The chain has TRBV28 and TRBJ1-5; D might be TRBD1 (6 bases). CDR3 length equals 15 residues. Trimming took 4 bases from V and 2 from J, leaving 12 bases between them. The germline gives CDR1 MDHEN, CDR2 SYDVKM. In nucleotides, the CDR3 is TGTGCCAGCAGTTCGGGGGGCGAAGGCAATCAGCCCCAGCATTTT. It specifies CASSSGGEGNQPQHF.